This T cell receptor (beta chain) is from a study of blood T cell repertoires in COVID-19. Data came from immunoSEQ multiplex PCR; TCRdb stores just in-frame clones and leaves some out. The sample yields roughly 290,000 clones, around 87% seen once. From germline, CDR1 is MDHEN and CDR2 SYDVKM. The CDR3 consists of 12 residues. J was trimmed by 12 bases and V by 6 bases; bases with no gene match: 6. This sequence joins TRBV28 and TRBJ2-4, with 9 bases identical to TRBD2. The sample comprised PBMCs or T cells enriched from blood (not recorded which). The origin of this receptor is a woman under 30 with acute COVID-19. The CDR3 loop is CASSSGLANQYF. CDR3 sequence (DNA): TGTGCCAGCAGCTCTGGACTAGCGAATCAGTACTTC.